These T cell receptor beta chains were read from a single sample in a study of cytomegalovirus exposure and HLA in healthy donors. The table came from immunoSEQ multiplex PCR; TCRdb's copy has only in-frame clones and leaves some out. This repertoire shows roughly 160,000 clones, 70% to 85% found once; its top ten account for about 3.8%. The specimen was PBMCs. The origin of the receptors is a man between 25 and 39 years old in good health and CMV-seropositive. The CDR3 runs from the conserved cysteine through the conserved F or W. Fields, in order: clone size, D gene, V gene, J gene, CDR3 protein, CDR3 DNA. The D gene is left open where the match is weak. Clone sizes are given selectively: once, few, many, or a class where the clone is expanded.

clone size: .; D gene: TRBD1; V gene: TRBV27; J gene: TRBJ2-2; CDR3 protein: CASSLSAGGSGELFF; CDR3 DNA: TGTGCCAGCAGTTTATCGGCAGGGGGATCCGGGGAGCTGTTTTTT
clone size: .; D gene: TRBD2; V gene: TRBV29-1; J gene: TRBJ2-2; CDR3 protein: CSGGLASGELFF; CDR3 DNA: TGCAGCGGGGGACTAGCCAGCGGGGAGCTGTTTTTT
clone size: few; D gene: TRBD1; V gene: TRBV5-5; J gene: TRBJ1-5; CDR3 protein: CASDRGQGQQPQHF; CDR3 DNA: TGTGCCAGCGATAGGGGACAGGGGCAACAGCCCCAGCATTTT
clone size: .; D gene: .; V gene: TRBV5-6; J gene: TRBJ2-7; CDR3 protein: CASSFDRYEQYF; CDR3 DNA: TGTGCCAGCAGTTTTGACAGGTACGAGCAGTACTTC
clone size: .; D gene: TRBD1; V gene: TRBV4-1; J gene: TRBJ2-1; CDR3 protein: CASSRTTGGNEQFF; CDR3 DNA: TGCGCCAGCAGCCGGACCACAGGGGGCAATGAGCAGTTCTTC
clone size: .; D gene: .; V gene: TRBV5-1; J gene: TRBJ2-2; CDR3 protein: CASSLAGGYNTGELFF; CDR3 DNA: TGCGCCAGCAGCTTGGCGGGGGGCTATAACACCGGGGAGCTGTTTTTT
clone size: .; D gene: .; V gene: TRBV6-6; J gene: TRBJ2-3; CDR3 protein: CASSYSGGVIDTQYF; CDR3 DNA: TGTGCCAGCAGTTACTCCGGCGGGGTTATAGATACGCAGTATTTT
clone size: once; D gene: .; V gene: TRBV27; J gene: TRBJ1-5; CDR3 protein: CASSFTGGGTLNQPQHF; CDR3 DNA: TGTGCCAGCAGTTTTACAGGTGGGGGGACCCTCAATCAGCCCCAGCATTTT
clone size: few; D gene: TRBD2; V gene: TRBV5-1; J gene: TRBJ2-2; CDR3 protein: CASSDRITTSGISGELFF; CDR3 DNA: TGCGCCAGCAGCGACCGAATTACTACTAGCGGCATCTCGGGGGAGCTGTTTTTT
clone size: .; D gene: TRBD1; V gene: TRBV4-1; J gene: TRBJ1-2; CDR3 protein: CASRGTEGAFGYTF; CDR3 DNA: TGCGCCAGCAGGGGGACAGAGGGGGCCTTCGGCTACACCTTC
clone size: .; D gene: .; V gene: TRBV7-2; J gene: TRBJ2-1; CDR3 protein: CASSARSSSYNEQFF; CDR3 DNA: TGTGCCAGCAGCGCCCGGAGCAGCTCCTACAATGAGCAGTTCTTC
clone size: .; D gene: .; V gene: TRBV19; J gene: TRBJ1-5; CDR3 protein: CASAGSGGNQPQHF; CDR3 DNA: TGTGCCAGTGCGGGATCGGGGGGAAATCAGCCCCAGCATTTT
clone size: .; D gene: TRBD1; V gene: TRBV11-2; J gene: TRBJ2-7; CDR3 protein: CASSLEGTGTGVSYEQYF; CDR3 DNA: TGTGCCAGCAGCTTAGAAGGGACCGGGACAGGGGTTTCCTACGAGCAGTACTTC
clone size: .; D gene: .; V gene: TRBV30; J gene: TRBJ1-3; CDR3 protein: CALKSSGNTIYF; CDR3 DNA: TGTGCCTTAAAGAGCTCTGGAAACACCATATATTTT
clone size: .; D gene: TRBD1; V gene: TRBV5-6; J gene: TRBJ2-7; CDR3 protein: CASSLPQGAQYF; CDR3 DNA: TGTGCCAGCAGCTTGCCCCAGGGGGCGCAGTACTTC
clone size: few; D gene: TRBD1; V gene: TRBV4-3; J gene: TRBJ2-1; CDR3 protein: CASSQGTGRLNEQFF; CDR3 DNA: TGCGCCAGCAGCCAAGGGACAGGGAGGCTCAATGAGCAGTTCTTC
clone size: .; D gene: TRBD2; V gene: TRBV29-1; J gene: TRBJ2-2; CDR3 protein: CSGLSGGVTGELFF; CDR3 DNA: TGCAGCGGGCTTAGCGGGGGCGTCACCGGGGAGCTGTTTTTT
clone size: .; D gene: .; V gene: TRBV30; J gene: TRBJ1-6; CDR3 protein: CAWSQQGFNSPLHF; CDR3 DNA: TGTGCCTGGAGTCAACAGGGATTCAATTCACCCCTCCACTTT
clone size: once; D gene: TRBD2; V gene: TRBV5-1; J gene: TRBJ2-2; CDR3 protein: CASSLGLAGSSTGELFF; CDR3 DNA: TGCGCCAGCAGCTTGGGACTAGCGGGGTCGTCCACCGGGGAGCTGTTTTTT
clone size: once; D gene: TRBD1; V gene: TRBV7-2; J gene: TRBJ1-4; CDR3 protein: CASSPRGQGSEKLFF; CDR3 DNA: TGTGCCAGCAGCCCGCGGGGACAGGGAAGTGAAAAACTGTTTTTT
clone size: .; D gene: .; V gene: TRBV5-1; J gene: TRBJ1-2; CDR3 protein: CASSLAGGPNYGYTF; CDR3 DNA: TGCGCCAGCAGCTTGGCTGGGGGCCCTAACTATGGCTACACCTTC
clone size: .; D gene: .; V gene: TRBV15; J gene: TRBJ1-5; CDR3 protein: CATSRMSGPQHF; CDR3 DNA: TGTGCCACCAGCAGGATGTCGGGGCCCCAGCATTTT
clone size: .; D gene: TRBD1; V gene: TRBV25-1; J gene: TRBJ2-1; CDR3 protein: CASSIGQGKNYNEQFF; CDR3 DNA: TGTGCCAGCAGTATCGGACAGGGGAAAAACTACAATGAGCAGTTCTTC
clone size: .; D gene: TRBD1; V gene: TRBV10-3; J gene: TRBJ2-7; CDR3 protein: CATRKGQGSYEQYF; CDR3 DNA: TGTGCCACAAGAAAGGGACAGGGATCCTACGAGCAGTACTTC
clone size: few; D gene: TRBD1; V gene: TRBV9; J gene: TRBJ1-1; CDR3 protein: CASSPWTGIMNTEAFF; CDR3 DNA: TGTGCCAGCAGCCCCTGGACAGGGATCATGAACACTGAAGCTTTCTTT
clone size: few; D gene: .; V gene: TRBV28; J gene: TRBJ1-5; CDR3 protein: CASSSGQGLGNQPQHF; CDR3 DNA: .
clone size: .; D gene: .; V gene: TRBV4-3; J gene: TRBJ1-2; CDR3 protein: CASSQDRAGGYTF; CDR3 DNA: TGCGCCAGCAGCCAAGATCGAGCAGGTGGCTACACCTTC
clone size: .; D gene: TRBD1; V gene: TRBV4-3; J gene: TRBJ2-7; CDR3 protein: CASSQDNRGSLEIYEQYF; CDR3 DNA: TGCGCCAGCAGCCAAGATAACAGGGGGAGCCTAGAGATTTACGAGCAGTACTTC
clone size: .; D gene: .; V gene: TRBV6-5; J gene: TRBJ2-7; CDR3 protein: CASSPDGGSYEQYF; CDR3 DNA: TGTGCCAGCAGCCCGGACGGGGGATCCTACGAGCAGTACTTC
clone size: .; D gene: TRBD1; V gene: TRBV5-8; J gene: TRBJ1-5; CDR3 protein: CASSWPGQGRQPQHF; CDR3 DNA: TGTGCCAGCAGCTGGCCGGGACAGGGAAGACAGCCCCAGCATTTT
clone size: .; D gene: TRBD2; V gene: TRBV7-9; J gene: TRBJ2-7; CDR3 protein: CASTIETSGGYEQYF; CDR3 DNA: TGTGCCAGCACGATAGAGACTAGCGGGGGCTACGAGCAGTACTTC
clone size: .; D gene: .; V gene: TRBV11-2; J gene: TRBJ1-5; CDR3 protein: CASSLIWAEGQPQHF; CDR3 DNA: TGTGCCAGCAGCTTAATCTGGGCCGAGGGTCAGCCCCAGCATTTT
clone size: .; D gene: .; V gene: TRBV2; J gene: TRBJ1-5; CDR3 protein: CASRGAGQEGNQPQHF; CDR3 DNA: TGTGCCAGCAGGGGGGCAGGCCAAGAGGGCAATCAGCCCCAGCATTTT
clone size: .; D gene: .; V gene: TRBV5-5; J gene: TRBJ2-1; CDR3 protein: CASTLEAGGYNEQFF; CDR3 DNA: TGTGCCAGCACCCTGGAGGCGGGCGGGTACAATGAGCAGTTCTTC
clone size: .; D gene: .; V gene: TRBV10-3; J gene: TRBJ2-1; CDR3 protein: CAISGQGLYNEQFF; CDR3 DNA: TGTGCCATCAGTGGGCAGGGCCTTTACAATGAGCAGTTCTTC
clone size: .; D gene: .; V gene: TRBV4-2; J gene: TRBJ2-5; CDR3 protein: CASSQGRARRDQETQYF; CDR3 DNA: TGTGCCAGCAGCCAAGGACGGGCTAGGAGGGACCAAGAGACCCAGTACTTC
clone size: .; D gene: .; V gene: TRBV5-4; J gene: TRBJ2-5; CDR3 protein: CASSPLAKQETQYF; CDR3 DNA: TGTGCCAGCAGCCCTCTGGCCAAACAAGAGACCCAGTACTTC
clone size: .; D gene: TRBD2; V gene: TRBV7-6; J gene: TRBJ2-1; CDR3 protein: CASSKGLASNERFF; CDR3 DNA: TGTGCCAGCAGCAAAGGACTAGCTTCCAATGAGCGGTTCTTC
clone size: .; D gene: .; V gene: TRBV9; J gene: TRBJ2-3; CDR3 protein: CASSKKRTNTDTQYF; CDR3 DNA: TGTGCCAGCAGCAAGAAGCGGACGAACACAGATACGCAGTATTTT
clone size: .; D gene: .; V gene: TRBV7-8; J gene: TRBJ1-6; CDR3 protein: CASSTRGTSDSPLHF; CDR3 DNA: TGTGCCAGCAGCACAAGGGGGACGTCGGATTCACCCCTCCACTTT
clone size: .; D gene: TRBD2; V gene: TRBV5-6; J gene: TRBJ2-5; CDR3 protein: CASSSVAGGAETQYF; CDR3 DNA: TGTGCCAGCAGCAGCGTAGCGGGGGGGGCGGAGACCCAGTACTTC
clone size: once; D gene: TRBD2; V gene: TRBV6-5; J gene: TRBJ2-1; CDR3 protein: CASSTGTSVNEQFF; CDR3 DNA: TGTGCCAGCAGTACCGGGACTAGCGTCAATGAGCAGTTCTTC
clone size: .; D gene: .; V gene: TRBV5-1; J gene: TRBJ2-1; CDR3 protein: CASSSLSASSYNEQFF; CDR3 DNA: TGCGCCAGCAGCTCCTTAAGCGCGAGCTCCTACAATGAGCAGTTCTTC
clone size: .; D gene: .; V gene: TRBV7-9; J gene: TRBJ1-5; CDR3 protein: CASSPGGRGDQPQHF; CDR3 DNA: TGTGCCAGCAGCCCGGGTGGCAGGGGTGATCAGCCCCAGCATTTT
clone size: .; D gene: .; V gene: TRBV25-1; J gene: TRBJ1-3; CDR3 protein: CASRVLSGNTIYF; CDR3 DNA: TGTGCCTCCAGGGTCCTCTCTGGAAACACCATATATTTT
clone size: once; D gene: TRBD1; V gene: TRBV7-2; J gene: TRBJ1-5; CDR3 protein: CASSLQGQYSNQPQHF; CDR3 DNA: TGTGCCAGCAGCTTACAGGGACAGTATAGCAATCAGCCCCAGCATTTT